The 28 T cell receptor beta chains below were found in one sample sequenced in a study of preoperative IRX-2 immunotherapy in early breast cancer. Assay: immunoSEQ multiplex PCR; the TCRdb copy retains only in-frame clones and omits some. The sample has roughly 42,000 clones; approximately 80% are singletons. Treatment meaning: preoperative locoregional IRX-2 cytokine immunotherapy. Sequences were derived from tumor tissue, sampled after IRX-2 immunotherapy. These TCRs come from a human donor with breast cancer.

This clone was counted once. V usage is TRBV23-1 and J usage is TRBJ2-7; D call uncertain. TRBV23-1 is identified as an open reading frame with a role that is uncertain. Deletions cut 6 bases from V and 1 base from J, with 10 bases between. The CDR3 covers 13 residues. CDR3 coding DNA: TGCGCCAGCAGCTTGGGGTGGTCCTACGAGCAGTACTTC. Its protein is CASSLGWSYEQYF.

This chain connects TRBV7-5 to TRBJ2-3. TRBV7-5 has pseudogene status. The CDR3 runs to 15 residues. This CDR3 is CASSFGATGTDTQYF. CDR3 sequence (DNA): TGTGCCAGCAGCTTCGGGGCGACTGGCACAGATACGCAGTATTTT.

The gene calls are TRBV29-1 and TRBJ2-1, with D tentatively TRBD2 (7 bases). V was pared by 8 bases and J by 7 bases, with 18 bases between. Germline V gene sequence: CDR1 SQVTM, CDR2 ANQGSEA. The CDR3 covers 13 residues. CDR3 sequence reads: CSSRGGRLNEQFF. The CDR3 nucleotides are TGCAGCTCAAGGGGGGGGAGGCTGAATGAGCAGTTCTTC.

Comment on this clone: Its ends do not fully match the called genes, so a read error is possible. The chain uses TRBV6-7 and TRBJ1-4; D unresolved. TRBV6-7 is placed among ORFs of uncertain function. The CDR3 spans 11 residues. The CDR3, as DNA: TGTGTCAGCATGTTAGATAGGAGGGAGTTTTTT. The encoded protein is CVSMLDRREFF.

J is TRBJ1-2 and V is TRBV10-2; D not certain. Germline lookup yields CDR1 WSHSY and CDR2 SAAADI. The CDR3 sequence is 14 residues long. The germline V and J ends were trimmed by 3 bases and 4 bases, with 12 bases remaining between them. The CDR3 sequence: CASSDPSSSYGYTF. CDR3 coding DNA: TGCGCCAGCAGTGATCCCAGTTCCAGCTATGGCTACACCTTC.

This chain links TRBV18 with TRBJ2-2; D ambiguous. V gave up 6 bases and J gave up 2 bases, with 16 bases separating them. The germline V gene encodes CDR1 KGHSH and CDR2 LQKENI. The CDR3 covers 16 residues. The CDR3 nucleotides are TGTGCCAGCTCCCTTCCACCCCTTGCTAACACCGGGGAGCTGTTTTTT. This sequence encodes CASSLPPLANTGELFF.

This sequence joins TRBV6-8 and TRBJ1-5; D is perhaps TRBD1 (5 bases). Germline V gives CDR1 MNHGY, CDR2 SAAAGT. This CDR3 is built from 12 residues. Trimming removed 9 bases at V and 5 bases at J, with 11 bases between. CDR3 sequence: CASQGFHQPQHF. The CDR3 DNA is TGTGCCAGTCAGGGATTTCATCAGCCCCAGCATTTT.

The chain carries TRBV7-7 and TRBJ1-4; 8 bases are shared with TRBD1. Looked up from germline, CDR1 is SSHAT and CDR2 is FNYEAQ (reference sequence). The CDR3 length is 16 residues. V shed 3 bases and J 5 bases; nucleotides not matched to a gene: 8. CDR3 DNA: TGTGCCAGCAGCTTTTTAGGACAGGGCCCGAATGAAAAACTGTTTTTT. This gives the protein CASSFLGQGPNEKLFF.

The chain links TRBV10-1 to TRBJ2-7, with D unclear. The CDR3 consists of 11 residues. Germline CDR1 WNHNN, CDR2 SYGVQD (reference sequence). Trimming took 3 bases from V and 2 from J, leaving 2 bases between them. DNA of the CDR3: TGCGCCAGCAGTGACGCCTACGAGCAGTACTTC. Translation: CASSDAYEQYF.

The chain combines TRBV19 with TRBJ1-3; a weak D match, TRBD1 (5 bases). CDR1 and CDR2 from the germline V gene are LNHDA and SQIVND (reference sequence). Trimming cost V 4 bases and J 3 bases, with 7 bases left between them. The CDR3 extends over 13 amino acids. The chain's CDR3 is CASSRQGGNTIYF. CDR3 DNA sequence: TGTGCCAGTAGTAGGCAGGGTGGAAACACCATATATTTT.

The chain links TRBV11-3 to TRBJ1-4; 9 bases line up with TRBD1. The CDR3 has 15 amino acids. Looked up from germline, CDR1 is SGHNT and CDR2 is YENEEA. J was trimmed by 5 bases and V by 5 bases; bases with no gene match: 6. The CDR3 DNA follows: TGTGCCAGCAGCGCACGACAGGGGGGCAATGAAAAACTGTTTTTT. Translating gives CASSARQGGNEKLFF.

As regards this clone: The sample has other DNA sequences that encode this CDR3 too. This rearrangement joins TRBV5-1 to TRBJ1-4; 8 bases map to TRBD1. The CDR3 runs to 14 residues. V lost 2 bases and J lost 4; bases outside the gene matches: 1. From germline, CDR1 is SGHRS and CDR2 YFSETQ. Here the CDR3 DNA reads TGCGCCAGCAGCTTAGGACAGGGTAATGAAAAACTGTTTTTT. Residues: CASSLGQGNEKLFF.

The CDR3 sequence is CAWGYVGGGYTF. The CDR3 nucleotides read TGTGCCTGGGGGTACGTCGGTGGAGGCTACACCTTC. The chain uses TRBV30 and TRBJ1-2; D unresolved. V was trimmed by 5 bases and J by 8 bases, leaving 15 bases between them. The CDR3 loop spans 12 amino acids. Germline-derived CDR1 and CDR2 are GTSNPN and SVGIG (reference sequence). The full variable domain, with the rest looked up from reference TRBV30 and TRBJ1-2, is SQTIHQWPATLVQPVGSPLSLECTVEGTSNPNLYWYRQAAGRGLQLLFYSVGIGQISSEVPQNLSASRPQDRQFILSSKKLLLSDSGFYLCAWGYVGGGYTFGSGTRLTVV.

This clone was detected only a few times. The J gene is TRBJ2-1, the V gene TRBV30; D might be TRBD1 (6 bases). The ends were cut back, 1 base at V and 4 bases at J, with 11 bases in the middle. This CDR3 region has 14 residues. Germline V lookup: CDR1 GTSNPN, CDR2 SVGIG (reference sequence). CDR3 in amino acids: CAWSAGTKYNEQFF. In DNA form, the CDR3 reads TGTGCCTGGAGTGCCGGGACAAAATACAATGAGCAGTTCTTC. Using reference TRBV30 and TRBJ2-1 for the parts outside the CDR3, the full variable domain is SQTIHQWPATLVQPVGSPLSLECTVEGTSNPNLYWYRQAAGRGLQLLFYSVGIGQISSEVPQNLSASRPQDRQFILSSKKLLLSDSGFYLCAWSAGTKYNEQFFGPGTRLTVL.

The chain links TRBV6-8 to TRBJ2-5, with 7 bases aligning to TRBD2. CDR3 length equals 15 residues. CDR1 and CDR2 from the germline V gene are MNHGY and SAAAGT. Trimming at V came to 8 bases and at J to 5 bases, leaving 14 bases not matched to a gene. The CDR3 nucleotides are TGTGCCAGCCGCTGGGGCGGGAGCGAAACTGAGACCCAGTACTTC. This gives the protein CASRWGGSETETQYF.

CDR3 in amino acids: CASSNRQGARDTEAFF. The CDR3 region has the DNA TGTGCCAGCAGCAACCGACAGGGGGCGAGGGACACTGAAGCTTTCTTT. The chain employs TRBV11-3 and TRBJ1-1; TRBD1 aligns across 10 bases. Germline trimming cut 5 bases from V and 3 bases from J; bases unmatched to any gene: 9. The CDR3 is 16 residues long. Germline V gene sequence: CDR1 SGHNT, CDR2 YENEEA.

The genes are TRBV5-1 and TRBJ2-2; 8 positions agree with TRBD1. The germline V gene encodes CDR1 SGHRS and CDR2 YFSETQ. V gave up 3 bases and J gave up 6 bases; unmatched junction bases: 7. The CDR3 totals 15 residues. The CDR3: CASSSRDRRAGELFF. The CDR3 DNA reads TGCGCCAGCAGCTCCCGGGACAGGAGGGCCGGGGAGCTGTTTTTT.

This clone showed up just a few times. CDR3 coding DNA: TGTGCCAGCTCACCAAGGAGGGCCCTACTGTTTTACAATGAGCAGTTCTTC. This gives the protein CASSPRRALLFYNEQFF. The chain links TRBV18 to TRBJ2-1; D may be TRBD2 (6 bases). The germline CDR1 and CDR2 sequences are KGHSH and LQKENI. Deletions cut 2 bases from V and 4 bases from J, with 18 bases between. The CDR3 is 17 amino acids. The full variable domain, completed using reference TRBV18 and TRBJ2-1, is NAGVMQNPRHLVRRRGQEARLRCSPMKGHSHVYWYRQLPEEGLKFMVYLQKENIIDESGMPKERFSAEFPKEGPSILRIQQVVRGDSAAYFCASSPRRALLFYNEQFFGPGTRLTVL.

The chain couples TRBV5-1 to TRBJ2-4; no clear D. Trimming shortened V by 0 bases and J by 0 bases, and 10 bases separated the two germline ends. This CDR3 comprises 16 residues. Germline CDR1 SGHRS, CDR2 YFSETQ. This CDR3 reads CASSLGSQLAKNIQYF. The CDR3 coding sequence is TGCGCCAGCAGCTTGGGGTCGCAACTAGCCAAAAACATTCAGTACTTC.

This clone has a single count. The rearrangement links TRBV25-1 to TRBJ2-1; D perhaps matches TRBD2 (7 bases). The V gene lost 3 bases and the J gene lost 14 bases, with 14 bases spanning the gap. The CDR3 runs to 12 residues. The germline gives CDR1 MGHDK, CDR2 SYGVNS. CDR3 sequence reads: CASSDEGGREFF. The CDR3 DNA reads TGTGCCAGCAGTGATGAGGGGGGGCGGGAGTTCTTC.

V gene TRBV7-7 combines with J gene TRBJ1-4; unclear D gene. CDR1 and CDR2 (germline): SSHAT, FNYEAQ (reference sequence). V lost 2 bases to trimming and J lost 5 bases, with 12 bases between them. The CDR3 runs 15 residues. CDR3 sequence reads: CASSLIGRRNEKLFF. The CDR3 DNA reads TGTGCCAGCAGCTTAATCGGCAGGAGAAATGAAAAACTGTTTTTT.

The genes are TRBV11-3 and TRBJ1-4; D may be TRBD1 (6 bases). This CDR3 has 14 residues. Per the germline V gene, CDR1 is SGHNT and CDR2 is YENEEA. V was trimmed by 5 bases and J by 8 bases, leaving 15 bases between them. The CDR3 DNA sequence: TGTGCCAGCAGCCCTGGACAGACCGAAGAAAAACTGTTTTTT. This encodes CASSPGQTEEKLFF.

The V call is TRBV18, the J call TRBJ1-2; D is ambiguous. This CDR3 contains 13 residues. The germline V and J ends were trimmed by 3 bases and 6 bases, with 11 bases remaining between them. The germline V gene has CDR1 KGHSH and CDR2 LQKENI. The CDR3 region has the DNA TGTGCCAGCTCACCCGCCCCCCTAAATGGCTACACCTTC. Translating it yields CASSPAPLNGYTF.

The rearrangement uses TRBV6-8 and TRBJ1-2; D is uncertain. Trimming pared 3 bases from V and 2 bases from J, leaving 10 bases between. CDR1 MNHGY and CDR2 SAAAGT come from the germline V gene. The CDR3 sequence is 14 residues long. This CDR3 is CASSYLNRNYGYTF. CDR3 nucleotide sequence: TGTGCCAGCAGTTATTTAAACAGAAACTATGGCTACACCTTC.

This clone was recorded a few times. This chain links TRBV15 with TRBJ2-3, with 11 bases identical to TRBD1. Germline CDR1 and CDR2: LNHNV and YYDKDF (reference sequence). The CDR3 has 14 residues. V was clipped by 3 bases and J by 4 bases; unmatched bases: 0. The DNA for the CDR3 is TGTGCCACCAGCAGGGACAGGGGGCCAGATACGCAGTATTTT. This gives the protein CATSRDRGPDTQYF.

This rearrangement joins TRBV5-1 to TRBJ1-5; unclear D gene. Trimming stripped 0 bases from V and 2 bases from J, with 6 bases between. The CDR3 is 14 residues long. CDR1 is SGHRS and CDR2 is YFSETQ in the germline V gene. The CDR3 nucleotides read TGCGCCAGCAGCTTGGGGACGGGCAATCAGCCCCAGCATTTT. Its protein is CASSLGTGNQPQHF.

This chain joins TRBV5-1 and TRBJ2-7; 7 nucleotides agree with TRBD1. CDR3 length: 14 amino acids. Trimming at V came to 0 bases and at J to 6 bases, leaving 6 bases not matched to a gene. Germline V gives CDR1 SGHRS, CDR2 YFSETQ. The DNA of the CDR3 is TGCGCCAGCAGCTTGGCCGGACAGGATACCGAGCAGTACTTC. Translating gives CASSLAGQDTEQYF.

In its sample, this clone was seen once. The genes are TRBV14 and TRBJ1-2, with TRBD1 identical over 7 bases. This CDR3 has 16 residues. From germline, CDR1 is SGHDN and CDR2 FVKESK. Trimming cost V 5 bases and J 4 bases; bases outside gene matches: 13. Written as DNA, the CDR3 is TGTGCCAGCAGCTCCGATACACCACAGGGGTCCTATGGCTACACCTTC. Translation gives CASSSDTPQGSYGYTF.